A single sample gave rise to the 4 T cell receptor beta chains below, sequenced in a study of CXCR3-negative and CXCR3-positive naive CD8 T cells. Overall study results and limits: Greater hydrophobicity was found in TRB CDR3s of CXCR3-positive naive cells than of CXCR3-negative naive cells.

The authors made the TRB cDNA libraries by 5' RACE using UMI labels. No DNA is given; TCRdb re-called the 5' RACE reads and lists each CDR3 protein once. The specimen's table records 120,000 or so distinct CDR3 sequences. Their antigen targets remain unknown. The sample comprised naive CXCR3+ CD8+ T cells from blood. Specified subset: CD45RO-CCR7+CD27+CD95- naive CD8+ T cells expressing CXCR3 (TNR3+). The receptors here all came from a human donor in good health. Some clones in this sample may be carry-over from other donors' samples.

The chain joins TRBV3-1 to TRBJ1-1; absent DNA, TCRdb's TRBD1 call cannot be checked. The germline V gene has CDR1 LGHDT and CDR2 YNNKEL (reference sequence). The CDR3 consists of 15 residues. This CDR3 reads CASSQAGAWNTEAFF.

The chain uses TRBV30 and TRBJ2-1; lacking DNA, the TRBD2 call made by TCRdb goes unchecked. Germline V CDR1 and CDR2: GTSNPN, SVGIG (reference sequence). The CDR3 totals 14 residues. CDR3 residues: CAWSGTSAYNEQFF.

The V gene is TRBV12-3 or TRBV12-4, the J gene TRBJ1-3; the D call of TRBD1 rests on TCRdb alone, since no DNA is present to check it. The CDR3 totals 17 residues. CDR3: CASSLGGPGRSGNTIYF.

J is TRBJ2-7 and V is TRBV9. Germline-derived CDR1 and CDR2 are SGDLS and YYNGEE. There are 15 residues in the CDR3. CDR3 sequence reads: CASSVEASDSYEQYF.